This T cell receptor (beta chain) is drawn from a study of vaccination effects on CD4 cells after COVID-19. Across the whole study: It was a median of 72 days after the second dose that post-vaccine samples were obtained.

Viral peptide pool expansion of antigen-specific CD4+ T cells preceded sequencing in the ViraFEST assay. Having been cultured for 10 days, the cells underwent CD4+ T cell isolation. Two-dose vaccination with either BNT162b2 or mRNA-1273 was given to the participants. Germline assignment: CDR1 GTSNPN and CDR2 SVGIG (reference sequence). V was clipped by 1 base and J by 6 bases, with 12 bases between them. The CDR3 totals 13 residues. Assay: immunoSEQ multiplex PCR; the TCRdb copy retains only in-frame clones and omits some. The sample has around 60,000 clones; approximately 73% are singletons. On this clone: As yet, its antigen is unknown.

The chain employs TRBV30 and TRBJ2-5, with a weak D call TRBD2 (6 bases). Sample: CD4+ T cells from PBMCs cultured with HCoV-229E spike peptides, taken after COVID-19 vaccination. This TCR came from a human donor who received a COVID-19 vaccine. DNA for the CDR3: TGTGCCTGGAGTGGTGGAGGGCCAAAGACCCAGTACTTC. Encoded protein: CAWSGGGPKTQYF.